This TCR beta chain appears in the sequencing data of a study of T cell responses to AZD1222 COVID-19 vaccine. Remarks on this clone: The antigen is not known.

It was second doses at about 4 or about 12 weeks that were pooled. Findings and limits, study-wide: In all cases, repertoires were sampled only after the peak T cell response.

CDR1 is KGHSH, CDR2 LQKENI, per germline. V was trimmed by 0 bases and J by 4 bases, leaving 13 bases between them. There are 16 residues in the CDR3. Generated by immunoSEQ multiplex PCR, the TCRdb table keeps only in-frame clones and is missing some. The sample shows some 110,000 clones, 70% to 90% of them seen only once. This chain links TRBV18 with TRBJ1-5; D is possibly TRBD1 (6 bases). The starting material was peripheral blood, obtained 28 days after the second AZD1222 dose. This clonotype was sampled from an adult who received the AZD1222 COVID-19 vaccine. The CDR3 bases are TGTGCCAGCTCACCACCATTACAGGGAAAAAATCAGCCCCAGCATTTT. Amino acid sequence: CASSPPLQGKNQPQHF.